This T cell receptor beta chain originates from a study of T cell repertoires in cytomegalovirus infection. Study-wide context: As its CMV epitopes, the study selected recently identified HLA-C-restricted and well-studied HLA-B-restricted targets. Shared public TCR beta signatures pointed to both CMV infection and a matching HLA type.

The CDR3 spans 15 residues. From germline, CDR1 is KGHDR and CDR2 SFDVKD. Trimming at V came to 5 bases and at J to 3 bases, leaving 3 bases not matched to a gene. The study, taken as a whole, reports: The ex vivo response was dominated by HLA-C-restricted CMV-specific TCR beta clonotypes. Frequencies of public TCR beta families were cumulated, and this identified carriers of CMV plus the relevant HLA.

TCRdb reprocessed the reads via MiXCR and lists one record per CDR3 protein. The table includes about 330,000 distinct CDR3 sequences, about 35% detected once. This clonotype was counted once. Its target is not known. Sequenced here: cultured PBMCs, sampled from culture after CMV antigen stimulation. This TCR was recovered from a human donor in good health (CMV status not recorded). Some clones in this sample may be carry-over from other donors' samples. The J gene is TRBJ2-2, the V gene TRBV24-1, with 9 bases lining up with TRBD2. The CDR3: CATSALAGDTGELFF. The CDR3 DNA reads as TGTGCCACCAGTGCATTAGCGGGAGACACCGGGGAGCTGTTTTTT.